The 21 T cell receptor beta chains presented below share a single source sample, sequenced in a study of T cell repertoires in cytomegalovirus infection. Each CDR3 protein gets one entry after TCRdb re-called the reads with MiXCR. The sample holds 450,000 to 650,000 distinct CDR3 sequences, around 27% seen once. What was sequenced was PBMCs. These receptors were taken from a human donor in good health (CMV status not recorded). Some clones in this sample may be carry-over from other donors' samples.

The rearrangement joins TRBV4-1 to TRBJ2-5; D gene uncertain. Looked up from germline, CDR1 is MGHRA and CDR2 is YSYEKL. Trimming took 1 base from V and 7 from J, leaving 13 bases between them. The CDR3 extends over 14 amino acids. This CDR3 reads CASSQGPGLGTQYF. In nucleotides, the CDR3 is TGCGCCAGCAGCCAAGGGCCCGGATTAGGGACCCAGTACTTC.

The sample holds a few counts of this clonotype. This chain links TRBV12-3 or TRBV12-4 with TRBJ2-3; 10 bases line up with TRBD2. This CDR3 has 16 residues. V lost 5 bases, J lost 2 bases, and 7 bases stayed unmatched. In nucleotides, the CDR3 is TGTGCCAGCAGTCTACGGACTAGCGGTGACACAGATACGCAGTATTTT. Translated, it gives CASSLRTSGDTDTQYF.

In this sample, this clonotype turned up a few times. The chain is built from TRBV7-2 and TRBJ2-1; 7 bases match TRBD1. CDR1 is SGHTA, CDR2 FQGNSA, per germline. The CDR3 consists of 14 residues. Trimming at V came to 1 base and at J to 6 bases, leaving 3 bases not matched to a gene. CDR3 residues: CASSLVAGGNEQFF. The CDR3 nucleotides read TGTGCCAGCAGCTTAGTTGCAGGGGGCAATGAGCAGTTCTTC.

The V and J genes are TRBV29-1 and TRBJ2-1, with D unresolved. The CDR3 loop spans 13 amino acids. Trimming cost V 4 bases and J 6 bases, with 13 bases left between them. Germline loops: CDR1 SQVTM, CDR2 ANQGSEA. The CDR3 bases are TGCAGCGTTGTTAGGGCCTCGCTCAATGAGCAGTTCTTC. Translated, it gives CSVVRASLNEQFF.

This clonotype turned up a few times. The chain couples TRBV20-1 to TRBJ2-1; 11 bases fit TRBD2. This CDR3 contains 12 residues. Germline loops: CDR1 DFQATT, CDR2 SNEGSKA (reference sequence). The CDR3, as DNA: TGCAGCATGACTAGCGGGGTCAATGAGCAGTTCTTC. Encoded protein: CSMTSGVNEQFF.

Only a few counts were recorded for this clonotype. V usage is TRBV6-1 and J usage is TRBJ1-1; 8 nucleotides match TRBD1. Per germline, CDR1 MNHNS and CDR2 SASEGT. The junction had 5 bases not matched to a gene; V was cut back by 2 bases and J by 6 bases. CDR3 length: 14 residues. This CDR3 reads CASSEPGGLAEAFF. The CDR3 DNA sequence: TGTGCCAGCAGTGAACCAGGGGGCTTGGCTGAAGCTTTCTTT.

This clonotype was detected only a few times. V is TRBV5-4 and J is TRBJ2-1, with a weak D call TRBD1 (6 bases). The CDR3 sequence is 16 residues long. V dropped 4 bases and J dropped 0 bases, with 14 bases sitting between them. Germline lookup yields CDR1 SGHNT and CDR2 YYREEE (reference sequence). CDR3 region: CASSPTGKSSYNEQFF. The CDR3 region has the DNA TGTGCCAGCAGCCCAACAGGGAAAAGCTCCTACAATGAGCAGTTCTTC.

The chain uses TRBV6-5 and TRBJ2-7; TRBD2 aligns across 11 bases. With V trimmed by 5 bases and J by 5 bases, 11 bases remained unmatched. CDR1 is MNHEY and CDR2 is SVGAGI in the germline V gene. This CDR3 has 16 residues. The CDR3 spells CASSQSTSGSFNEQYF. CDR3 bases: TGTGCCAGCAGTCAATCAACTAGCGGGAGCTTTAACGAGCAGTACTTC.

The chain recombines TRBV6-5 with TRBJ1-5; 7 bases match TRBD1. The length of the CDR3 is 15 residues. In germline, CDR1 is MNHEY, CDR2 SVGAGI. V was pared by 5 bases and J by 2 bases, with 6 bases of the junction left unmatched. The CDR3 sequence is CASSPQGPRNQPQHF. The DNA for the CDR3 is TGTGCCAGCAGTCCACAGGGGCCCCGCAATCAGCCCCAGCATTTT.

This chain links TRBV12-3 or TRBV12-4 with TRBJ2-3, with D tentatively TRBD2 (5 bases). The V end was cut by 5 bases, the J end by 1 base, with 10 bases between. This CDR3 region has 14 residues. The DNA for the CDR3 is TGTGCCAGCAGTGAGGGTTTTCGCACAGATACGCAGTATTTT. It is translated as CASSEGFRTDTQYF.

This clonotype has a handful of counts. The chain carries TRBV10-3 and TRBJ2-1; 8 bases agree with TRBD2. Losses at the gene ends were 2 bases for V and 3 bases for J; bases not matched to a gene: 0. Per the germline V gene, CDR1 is ENHRY and CDR2 is SYGVKD. The CDR3 sequence is 14 residues long. The CDR3 is CAISEREGYNEQFF. CDR3 DNA: TGTGCCATCAGTGAGCGGGAGGGCTACAATGAGCAGTTCTTC.

This clonotype was seen at least ten times. The V and J genes are TRBV11-2 and TRBJ2-3; TRBD2 aligns across 7 bases. Trimming cost V 0 bases and J 0 bases; bases outside gene matches: 3. In germline, CDR1 is SGHAT, CDR2 FQNNGV. CDR3 size: 16 residues. The CDR3 sequence: CASSLDLAVSTDTQYF. The CDR3 region has the DNA TGTGCCAGCAGCTTAGATCTAGCGGTTAGCACAGATACGCAGTATTTT.

In this sample, this clonotype turned up a few times. The chain carries TRBV7-9 and TRBJ2-1; perhaps TRBD1 as D (5 bases). CDR1 and CDR2 (germline): SEHNR, FQNEAQ (reference sequence). The CDR3 contains 17 residues. Trimming stripped 4 bases from V and 5 bases from J, with 21 bases between. The CDR3 region has the DNA TGTGCCAGCAGCTCCCTGACAGCGTCGTTGATGGACAATGAGCAGTTCTTC. Protein sequence: CASSSLTASLMDNEQFF. Based on the CDR3 plus reference TRBV7-9 and TRBJ2-1, the full variable domain is DTGVSQNPRHKITKRGQNVTFRCDPISEHNRLYWYRQTLGQGPEFLTYFQNEAQLEKSRLLSDRFSAERPKGSFSTLEIQRTEQGDSAMYLCASSSLTASLMDNEQFFGPGTRLTVL.

The rearrangement joins TRBV12-3 or TRBV12-4 to TRBJ1-1; a weak D match, TRBD1 (5 bases). Between the trimmed V and J ends, which lost 3 bases and 7 bases, there was a span of 6 bases. This CDR3 contains 11 residues. CDR3 sequence reads: CASSLGDEAFF. The CDR3, as DNA: TGTGCCAGCAGTTTGGGGGATGAAGCTTTCTTT.

In this sample, this clonotype turned up a few times. The chain combines TRBV12-3 or TRBV12-4 with TRBJ1-4, with TRBD1 as a possible D gene (5 bases). The CDR3 is 15 residues long. V was clipped by 5 bases and J by 0 bases, with 10 bases between them. The CDR3 bases are TGTGCCAGCAGTCCGTTGGGGCCAACTAATGAAAAACTGTTTTTT. Its translation is CASSPLGPTNEKLFF.

The CDR3 protein is CAISESYSQVNTGELFF. CDR3 bases: TGTGCCATCAGTGAGTCGTACAGCCAAGTAAACACCGGGGAGCTGTTTTTT. The rearrangement uses TRBV10-3 and TRBJ2-2; D gene unclear. The CDR3 is 17 amino acids. Germline values: CDR1 ENHRY, CDR2 SYGVKD. Between the trimmed V and J ends, which lost 0 bases and 2 bases, there was a span of 13 bases.

V is TRBV13 and J is TRBJ1-1; TRBD1 matches at 8 bases. There are 16 residues in the CDR3. J lost 4 bases, V lost 1 base, and 8 bases had no gene match. CDR1 and CDR2 from the germline V gene are PRHDT and FYEKMQ (reference sequence). DNA for the CDR3: TGTGCCAGCAGCTTAGACCTTGACAGGGGAAGCACTGAAGCTTTCTTT. It translates to CASSLDLDRGSTEAFF.

The rearrangement links TRBV6-2 or TRBV6-3 to TRBJ2-4; 10 bases match TRBD2. In germline, CDR1 is MNHEY, CDR2 SVGEGT. V lost 2 bases to trimming and J lost 0 bases; unmatched junction nucleotides: 10. The CDR3 is made up of 19 amino acids. The CDR3 loop reads CASSYRSSGSWGAKNIQYF. CDR3 in DNA: TGTGCCAGCAGTTACAGGTCTAGCGGGAGTTGGGGAGCCAAAAACATTCAGTACTTC.

The V call is TRBV9, the J call TRBJ2-1; possibly TRBD2 for D (6 bases). V was cut by 0 bases and J by 7 bases, with 14 bases left in between. The germline CDR1 and CDR2 sequences are SGDLS and YYNGEE. The CDR3 runs 15 residues. CDR3 DNA: TGTGCCAGCAGCGTAGCTCTAGCGAGGAGGAATGAGCAGTTCTTC. Translated: CASSVALARRNEQFF.

V is TRBV20-1 and J is TRBJ2-7; no clear D. Germline values: CDR1 DFQATT, CDR2 SNEGSKA (reference sequence). This CDR3 comprises 12 residues. Trimming cost V 2 bases and J 2 bases, with 7 bases left between them. This CDR3 is CSARSDTYEQYF. CDR3 DNA: TGCAGTGCTAGATCTGATACCTACGAGCAGTACTTC.

This chain links TRBV27 with TRBJ1-5; D is unresolved. Trimming removed 5 bases at V and 7 bases at J, with 12 bases between. CDR3 length equals 13 residues. Germline CDR1 is MNHEY and CDR2 is SMNVEV (reference sequence). The DNA of the CDR3 is TGTGCCAGCAGTGACTGGAGCGGACAGCCCCAGCATTTT. Protein sequence: CASSDWSGQPQHF.